A selection of T cell receptor beta chains follows, all from one sample in a study of T cells after yellow fever vaccination. Using its own MiXCR run on the 5' RACE reads, TCRdb lists one record per CDR3 protein. The sample yields 300,000 to 400,000 distinct CDR3 sequences, about 12% seen once. Sample: CD4+ T cells sorted from PBMCs, taken 15 days after the yellow fever booster vaccination. The receptor set was obtained from a man younger than 35 who received the YFV17D yellow fever vaccine. CDR3s include the opening cysteine and the closing phenylalanine or tryptophan. The D gene is left open where the match is weak. The size field is filled for only some rows; it gives once, few, many or a size class.

V	length	J	D	size	CDR3	DNA
TRBV7-2	15	TRBJ2-1	.	few	CASSLDPRAYNEQFF	TGTGCCAGCAGCTTAGACCCTAGGGCCTACAATGAGCAGTTCTTC
TRBV10-3	15	TRBJ2-7	TRBD2	.	CAISESSGGAGEQYF	TGTGCCATCAGTGAATCGAGCGGGGGGGCAGGAGAGCAGTACTTC
TRBV7-3	21	TRBJ1-2	.	many	CASSLRTKGIGLPHPNYGYTF	TGTGCCAGCAGCTTAAGGACAAAGGGAATCGGACTCCCCCATCCAAACTATGGCTACACCTTC
TRBV5-1	15	TRBJ1-5	.	.	CASSYAGAVDQPQHF	TGCGCCAGCAGCTACGCAGGGGCGGTCGATCAGCCCCAGCATTTT
TRBV4-2	14	TRBJ1-1	.	.	CASSQDDATGEAFF	TGTGCCAGCAGCCAAGATGACGCGACAGGTGAAGCTTTCTTT
TRBV2	15	TRBJ2-1	TRBD1	.	CASRTDRGGGNEQFF	TGTGCCAGCAGGACGGACAGGGGAGGGGGCAATGAGCAGTTCTTC
TRBV11-2	15	TRBJ1-1	.	few	CASSLDRRVGGAAFF	TGTGCCAGCAGCTTAGATCGAAGGGTTGGGGGTGCAGCTTTCTTT
TRBV20-1	15	TRBJ2-3	.	.	CSASPIGEAADTQYF	TGCAGTGCTAGTCCCATCGGGGAGGCCGCAGATACGCAGTATTTT
TRBV28	15	TRBJ2-5	TRBD2	.	CASSSNLRGRETQYF	TGTGCCAGCAGTTCCAACCTGCGGGGGAGGGAGACCCAGTACTTC
TRBV4-1	16	TRBJ2-7	.	many	CASSQEARAVGYEQYF	TGCGCCAGCAGCCAAGAGGCCCGGGCCGTGGGCTACGAGCAGTACTTC
TRBV5-1	15	TRBJ2-1	.	few	CASSLRGFSYNEQFF	TGCGCCAGCAGCTTGAGGGGGTTCTCCTACAATGAGCAGTTCTTC
TRBV7-2	14	TRBJ1-6	TRBD1	few	CASSQDRGNSPLHF	TGTGCCAGCAGCCAGGACAGGGGTAATTCACCCCTCCACTTT
TRBV11-2	14	TRBJ2-2	.	few	CASSLDRQNRELFF	TGTGCCAGCAGCTTAGATCGGCAAAATCGGGAGCTGTTTTTT
TRBV27	14	TRBJ2-2	.	few	CASQGWGYTGELFF	TGTGCCAGCCAAGGGTGGGGTTACACCGGGGAGCTGTTTTTT
TRBV4-1	12	TRBJ1-4	.	.	CASSHLFEKLFF	TGCGCCAGCAGCCACCTTTTTGAAAAACTGTTTTTT
TRBV15	17	TRBJ2-7	TRBD2	.	CATSRDSGGAITYEQYF	TGTGCCACCAGCAGAGATAGCGGGGGGGCCATTACCTACGAGCAGTACTTC
TRBV19	14	TRBJ1-1	.	.	CASSILGGNTEAFF	TGTGCCAGTAGTATTTTAGGGGGGAACACTGAAGCTTTCTTT
TRBV7-2	17	TRBJ2-5	TRBD2	few	CASSKGLAGGTGETQYF	TGTGCCAGCAGCAAGGGACTAGCGGGGGGGACAGGAGAGACCCAGTACTTC
TRBV7-2	11	TRBJ2-1	.	.	CASSSLYEQFF	TGTGCCAGCAGTTCCCTGTATGAGCAGTTCTTC
TRBV29-1	14	TRBJ2-5	TRBD2	few	CSATGGGATETQYF	TGCAGCGCGACCGGCGGGGGGGCAACGGAGACCCAGTACTTC
TRBV27	14	TRBJ2-2	.	.	CASRIKADTGELFF	TGTGCCAGCAGAATCAAAGCGGACACCGGGGAGCTGTTTTTT
TRBV20-1	10	TRBJ2-5	.	few	CSARGRYQYF	TGCAGTGCTAGGGGGCGGTACCAGTACTTC
TRBV5-4	12	TRBJ2-3	.	few	CATSSPADTQYF	TGTGCCACCTCAAGCCCAGCAGATACGCAGTATTTT
TRBV18	15	TRBJ2-6	.	.	CASSQPHLGANVLTF	TGTGCCAGCTCTCAGCCTCACCTGGGGGCCAACGTCCTGACTTTC
TRBV20-1	14	TRBJ1-6	.	.	CSARGRGYNSPLHF	TGCAGTGCTAGGGGGCGCGGGTATAATTCACCCCTCCACTTT
TRBV5-1	16	TRBJ2-3	TRBD2	.	CASSLDPSGNTDTQYF	TGCGCCAGCAGCTTGGACCCTAGCGGGAACACAGATACGCAGTATTTT
TRBV7-2	16	TRBJ1-5	TRBD1	.	CASSFSGTGGNQPQHF	TGTGCCAGCAGCTTCTCCGGGACAGGGGGCAATCAGCCCCAGCATTTT
TRBV3-1	17	TRBJ2-5	TRBD2	many	CASSQGIDPGGQETQYF	TGTGCCAGCAGCCAAGGGATTGACCCGGGGGGGCAAGAGACCCAGTACTTC
TRBV3-1	14	TRBJ2-7	.	.	CASSQDFTSSEQYF	TGTGCCAGCAGCCAAGATTTTACTAGCAGCGAGCAGTACTTC
TRBV2	14	TRBJ1-2	.	.	CASSEEQGHYGYTF	TGTGCCAGCAGTGAGGAGCAGGGCCACTATGGCTACACCTTC
TRBV20-1	13	TRBJ1-2	.	.	CSAPKTGLRGYTF	TGCAGTGCTCCTAAAACAGGGCTCCGTGGCTACACCTTC
TRBV7-9	17	TRBJ1-6	.	few	CASSGNTGPVIHTPLHF	TGTGCCAGCAGCGGAAACACCGGGCCAGTAATTCACACACCCCTCCACTTT
TRBV7-2	14	TRBJ2-5	TRBD2	few	CASSPQRGRETQYF	TGTGCCAGCAGCCCCCAGCGGGGGAGGGAGACCCAGTACTTC
TRBV14	15	TRBJ2-7	.	.	CASSPLWGSLYEQYF	TGTGCCAGCAGCCCTCTGTGGGGCAGTCTCTACGAGCAGTACTTC
TRBV12-3/TRBV12-4	14	TRBJ2-5	.	.	CASSLWPPQETQYF	TGTGCCAGCAGTTTATGGCCCCCGCAAGAGACCCAGTACTTC
TRBV27	14	TRBJ2-1	TRBD2	few	CASSLEGLYNEQFF	TGTGCCAGCAGTTTAGAGGGACTATACAATGAGCAGTTCTTC
TRBV5-1	15	TRBJ2-3	TRBD2	.	CASSLPAGGGDTQYF	TGCGCCAGCAGCTTGCCCGCGGGGGGAGGTGATACGCAGTATTTT
TRBV7-7	15	TRBJ2-3	.	few	CASSLTSSTSDTQYF	TGTGCTAGCAGCTTAACAAGCTCGACTTCTGATACGCAGTATTTT
TRBV28	16	TRBJ2-5	.	few	CASSLNPGHAGETQYF	TGTGCCAGCAGTTTAAACCCGGGACACGCCGGGGAGACCCAGTACTTC
TRBV6-1	12	TRBJ2-5	.	few	CASSERPETQYF	TGTGCCAGCAGTGAGAGGCCGGAGACCCAGTACTTC
TRBV2	13	TRBJ2-2	TRBD1	many	CASGTANTGELFF	TGTGCCAGCGGGACAGCGAACACCGGGGAGCTGTTTTTT
TRBV5-1	14	TRBJ1-3	TRBD1	.	CASSLQGDGNTIYF	TGCGCCAGCAGCTTACAGGGGGATGGAAACACCATATATTTT
TRBV5-5	16	TRBJ2-5	.	few	CASSLDVWSEGETQYF	TGTGCCAGCAGCTTGGATGTCTGGAGTGAAGGGGAGACCCAGTACTTC
TRBV29-1	14	TRBJ2-1	TRBD2	few	CSGVTSGGYNEQFF	TGCAGCGGCGTGACTAGCGGGGGGTACAATGAGCAGTTCTTC
TRBV5-5	15	TRBJ2-7	.	many	CASSMITSGTYEQYF	TGTGCCAGCAGCATGATTACGTCCGGGACCTACGAGCAGTACTTC
TRBV2	14	TRBJ2-1	TRBD2	many	CASMGWTGGNEQFF	TGTGCCAGCATGGGGTGGACGGGGGGGAATGAGCAGTTCTTC
TRBV6-2/TRBV6-3	15	TRBJ2-7	.	few	CASTAHGFLQNEQYF	TGTGCCAGCACCGCTCACGGGTTTCTTCAGAACGAGCAGTACTTC
TRBV20-1	15	TRBJ1-5	.	few	CSARVRGLRNQPQHF	TGCAGTGCTAGAGTGAGGGGACTGCGCAATCAGCCCCAGCATTTT
TRBV11-2	14	TRBJ2-7	.	.	CASSLWTGPYEQYF	TGTGCCAGCAGCTTATGGACCGGCCCCTACGAGCAGTACTTC